This TCR beta chain was identified during a study of graft-versus-host responses after intestinal transplantation. Generated by immunoSEQ multiplex PCR, the TCRdb table keeps only in-frame clones and is missing some. The data show about 43,000 clones, about 95% seen once. The CDR3 spans 14 residues. CDR1 and CDR2 (germline): MNHNY, SVGAGI (reference sequence). Trimming pared 0 bases from V and 5 bases from J, leaving 11 bases between. The sequenced sample was PBMCs, obtained more than 310 days after intestinal transplant. This TCR came from a human patient who received an intestinal transplant, so some T cells may come from the graft donor. The gene calls are TRBV6-6 and TRBJ2-7, with D unclear. The CDR3 coding sequence is TGTGCCAGCAGTTACTCCCAGTGGACCGACGAGCAGTACTTC. It specifies CASSYSQWTDEQYF.